Listed below are T cell receptor beta chains from one sample, sequenced in a study of blood T cell repertoires in COVID-19. Sequencing used immunoSEQ multiplex PCR; TCRdb keeps in-frame clones, though not all of them. The table includes over 150,000 clones, 90% detected once. The specimen was peripheral blood. The receptors were sampled from a man aged 45-65 years with acute or convalescent COVID-19. CDR3s include the opening cysteine and the closing phenylalanine or tryptophan. A D gene is named only where the DNA matches it firmly. Not every row has a clone size; where given, it reads once, few, many or a size class.

length	V	size	J	D	CDR3	DNA
17	TRBV3-1/TRBV3-2	.	TRBJ2-2	TRBD2	CASSQGALAVNTGELFF	TGTGCCAGCAGCCAAGGCGCACTAGCGGTTAACACCGGGGAGCTGTTTTTT
15	TRBV15	.	TRBJ1-2	TRBD1	CATSRGGTGDYGYTF	TGTGCCACCAGCAGGGGTGGGACAGGGGACTATGGCTACACCTTC
14	TRBV19	.	TRBJ1-3	.	CASSKGGSGNTIYF	TGTGCCAGTAGCAAGGGAGGATCTGGAAACACCATATATTTT
13	TRBV7-9	.	TRBJ1-4	.	CASSSGEGEKLFF	TGTGCCAGCAGCTCAGGGGAAGGCGAAAAACTGTTTTTT
14	TRBV6-2/TRBV6-3	.	TRBJ1-2	.	CASSRDNANYGYTF	TGTGCCAGCAGCCGGGACAATGCTAACTATGGCTACACCTTC
15	TRBV6-5	.	TRBJ1-5	TRBD1	CASNPTGYSNQPQHF	TGTGCCAGCAACCCGACAGGGTATAGCAATCAGCCCCAGCATTTT
14	TRBV28	.	TRBJ1-5	.	CASSPEGGGRAQHF	TGTGCCAGCAGTCCTGAAGGCGGGGGGCGGGCCCAGCATTTT
14	TRBV7-3	.	TRBJ2-2	TRBD1	CASSLVRGTGELFF	TGTGCCAGCAGCTTAGTCAGGGGGACCGGGGAGCTGTTTTTT
15	TRBV18	.	TRBJ1-6	.	CASSPGEGGNSPLHF	TGTGCCAGCTCACCAGGGGAGGGAGGGAATTCACCCCTCCACTTT
14	TRBV7-9	.	TRBJ1-4	.	CASSLQGGNEKLFF	TGTGCCAGCAGCTTGCAGGGCGGTAATGAAAAACTGTTTTTT
13	TRBV27	.	TRBJ2-7	TRBD2	CASSEAGGYEQYF	TGTGCCAGCAGCGAGGCGGGAGGCTACGAGCAGTACTTC
14	TRBV7-9	.	TRBJ2-7	.	CASSLTGNVDEQYF	TGTGCCAGCAGCTTAACGGGGAACGTTGACGAGCAGTACTTC
15	TRBV9	few	TRBJ1-6	.	CASSVGSGRNSPLHF	TGTGCCAGCAGCGTAGGTTCAGGGCGGAATTCACCCCTCCACTTT
14	TRBV18	.	TRBJ2-1	.	CASSPGEPYNEQFF	TGTGCCAGCTCACCTGGAGAGCCTTACAATGAGCAGTTCTTC
12	TRBV5-1	.	TRBJ1-4	.	CASSLDKEKLFF	TGCGCCAGCAGCTTGGACAAGGAAAAACTGTTTTTT
14	TRBV29-1	few	TRBJ1-1	.	CSVDLAEMNTEAFF	TGCAGCGTTGATTTAGCAGAGATGAACACTGAAGCTTTCTTT
15	TRBV27	.	TRBJ2-7	.	CASSLRGQMSYEQYF	TGTGCCAGCAGTTTGCGCGGACAGATGTCCTACGAGCAGTACTTC
15	TRBV27	.	TRBJ2-7	TRBD2	CASRDLAGAGYEQYF	TGTGCCAGCAGGGATCTAGCGGGGGCCGGCTACGAGCAGTACTTC
16	TRBV15	.	TRBJ2-3	TRBD1	CATSRRSGTAADTQYF	TGTGCCACCAGCAGAAGATCCGGGACAGCAGCAGATACGCAGTATTTT
14	TRBV4-1	.	TRBJ2-7	TRBD1	CASSQGDSTYEQYF	TGCGCCAGCAGCCAGGGGGACAGTACCTACGAGCAGTACTTC
15	TRBV28	.	TRBJ2-5	TRBD2	CASSSRPSGRETQYF	TGTGCCAGCAGTTCCCGACCTAGCGGGAGAGAGACCCAGTACTTC
16	TRBV11-2	.	TRBJ2-2	TRBD2	CASSSTGREVGGELFF	TGTGCCAGCAGCTCAACGGGGCGGGAGGTTGGCGGGGAGCTGTTTTTT
17	TRBV28	.	TRBJ1-3	TRBD1	CASSLFPRDRSRNTIYF	TGTGCCAGCAGTTTATTTCCACGGGACAGGTCAAGAAACACCATATATTTT
15	TRBV28	few	TRBJ1-5	.	CASSLPGVGNQPQHF	TGTGCCAGCAGTCTCCCGGGGGTTGGCAATCAGCCCCAGCATTTT
15	TRBV5-1	few	TRBJ2-2	TRBD1	CASSSTGVNTGELFF	TGCGCCAGCAGCTCGACAGGGGTGAACACCGGGGAGCTGTTTTTT
16	TRBV7-6	.	TRBJ2-2	.	CASSLAVGANTGELFF	TGTGCCAGCAGCTTAGCGGTCGGGGCGAACACCGGGGAGCTGTTTTTT
15	TRBV6-8	.	TRBJ2-1	TRBD2	CASRLTSGRVDEQFF	TGTGCCAGCAGACTGACTAGCGGGAGGGTAGATGAGCAGTTCTTC
15	TRBV15	.	TRBJ2-2	TRBD2	CATRRTSGNTGELFF	TGTGCCACCAGAAGGACTAGCGGAAACACCGGGGAGCTGTTTTTT
16	TRBV5-4	.	TRBJ2-7	TRBD1	CASSLWTGGTGYEQYF	TGTGCCAGCAGCTTGTGGACAGGGGGCACGGGGTACGAGCAGTACTTC
19	TRBV7-9	.	TRBJ2-3	TRBD2	CASSFRTSGGLMGTDTQYF	TGTGCCAGCAGCTTCAGGACTAGCGGGGGGCTCATGGGAACAGATACGCAGTATTTT
14	TRBV7-2	.	TRBJ2-3	.	CASSLGVSTDTQYF	TGTGCCAGCAGCTTGGGAGTAAGCACAGATACGCAGTATTTT
14	TRBV7-6	.	TRBJ2-5	.	CASSLGTAKETQYF	TGTGCCAGCAGCTTAGGAACAGCTAAAGAGACCCAGTACTTC
13	TRBV27	.	TRBJ2-4	TRBD2	CASSFQRDDIQYF	TGTGCCAGCAGTTTTCAGCGGGACGACATTCAGTACTTC
15	TRBV7-9	.	TRBJ1-3	.	CASSQRETSGNTIYF	TGTGCCAGCAGCCAGAGGGAAACCTCGGGAAACACCATATATTTT
16	TRBV7-6	.	TRBJ2-3	TRBD1	CASSLSTGASTDTQYF	TGTGCCAGCAGCTTGTCGACAGGGGCTAGCACAGATACGCAGTATTTT
15	TRBV6-5	.	TRBJ2-1	TRBD2	CASGGGLANYNEQFF	TGTGCCAGCGGGGGGGGACTAGCGAACTACAATGAGCAGTTCTTC
13	TRBV30	.	TRBJ2-5	TRBD2	CAWSPSGSVTQYF	TGTGCCTGGAGTCCTAGCGGGAGCGTGACCCAGTACTTC
14	TRBV28	.	TRBJ2-7	TRBD1	CASSSGQGPYEQYF	TGTGCCAGCAGTTCCGGACAGGGTCCCTACGAGCAGTACTTC
13	TRBV28	.	TRBJ1-1	.	CASSLPGDTEAFF	TGTGCCAGCAGTTTGCCCGGGGACACTGAAGCTTTCTTT
15	TRBV9	.	TRBJ1-6	TRBD1	CASSAGTGGSSPLHF	TGTGCCAGCAGCGCAGGGACAGGAGGATCTTCACCCCTCCACTTT
16	TRBV15	.	TRBJ2-5	TRBD2	CATSRGTRTSRETQYF	TGTGCCACCAGCAGAGGAACCAGGACTAGCAGGGAGACCCAGTACTTC
18	TRBV7-9	.	TRBJ2-1	.	CASSSSPRTGYNYNEQFF	TGTGCCAGCAGCTCCTCCCCCCGGACTGGGTACAACTACAATGAGCAGTTCTTC
15	TRBV18	.	TRBJ1-5	.	CASSPIEGSNQPQHF	TGTGCCAGCTCACCCATAGAGGGATCCAATCAGCCCCAGCATTTT
16	TRBV19	.	TRBJ1-1	TRBD1	CASSTRIRDRKTEAFF	TGTGCCAGTAGTACCAGAATTCGGGACAGGAAAACTGAAGCTTTCTTT
14	TRBV13	.	TRBJ1-6	.	CASSLGGVVSPLHF	TGTGCCAGCAGCTTGGGGGGGGTCGTTTCACCCCTCCACTTT
12	TRBV28	.	TRBJ2-3	.	CASSFPEGTQYF	TGTGCCAGCAGTTTCCCAGAGGGTACGCAGTATTTT
18	TRBV28	.	TRBJ1-5	.	CASSLSPRGRYSNQPQHF	TGTGCCAGCAGTTTAAGCCCGCGGGGCAGATATAGCAATCAGCCCCAGCATTTT
16	TRBV6-5	.	TRBJ1-6	.	CASSYSGGLNNSPLHF	TGTGCCAGCAGTTACTCGGGTGGGCTAAATAATTCACCCCTCCACTTT
19	TRBV3-1/TRBV3-2	.	TRBJ1-3	.	CASSQDGGYRTVSGNTIYF	TGTGCCAGCAGCCAAGATGGCGGTTATCGCACGGTCTCTGGAAACACCATATATTTT
14	TRBV5-1	.	TRBJ2-2	.	CASSYLAKAGELFF	TGCGCCAGCAGCTATCTAGCGAAAGCCGGGGAGCTGTTTTTT